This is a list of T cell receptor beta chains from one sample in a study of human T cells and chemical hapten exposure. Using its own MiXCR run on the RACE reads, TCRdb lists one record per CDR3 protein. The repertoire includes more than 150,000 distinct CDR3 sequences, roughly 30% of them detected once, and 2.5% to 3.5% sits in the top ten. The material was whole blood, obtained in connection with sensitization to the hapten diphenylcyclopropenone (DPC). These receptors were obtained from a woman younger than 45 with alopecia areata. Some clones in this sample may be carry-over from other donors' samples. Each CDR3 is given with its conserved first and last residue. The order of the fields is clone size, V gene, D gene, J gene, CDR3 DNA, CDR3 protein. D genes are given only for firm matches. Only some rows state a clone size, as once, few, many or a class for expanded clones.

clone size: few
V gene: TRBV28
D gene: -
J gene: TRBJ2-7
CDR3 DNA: TGTGCCAGCACAGGGGGGACACACTCCTACGAGCAGTACTTC
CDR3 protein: CASTGGTHSYEQYF

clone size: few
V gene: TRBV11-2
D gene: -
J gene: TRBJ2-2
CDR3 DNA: TGTGCCAGCAGCTTATATCTGAAAACCGGGGAGCTGTTTTTT
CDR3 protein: CASSLYLKTGELFF

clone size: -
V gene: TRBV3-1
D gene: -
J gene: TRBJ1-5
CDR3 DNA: TGTCCCAGCAGCCAATGGGGGGGCAATCAGCCCCAGCATTTT
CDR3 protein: CPSSQWGGNQPQHF

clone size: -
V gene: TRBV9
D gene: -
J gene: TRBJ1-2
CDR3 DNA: TGTGCCAGCAGCGTAACGGGGGGGCGCGGTTTGGGCGGTGGCTACACCTTC
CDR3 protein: CASSVTGGRGLGGGYTF

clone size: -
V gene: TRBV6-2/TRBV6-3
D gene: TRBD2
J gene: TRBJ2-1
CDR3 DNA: TGTGCCAGCGAACGAGCGGGGGTCTACAATGAGCAGTTCTTC
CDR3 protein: CASERAGVYNEQFF

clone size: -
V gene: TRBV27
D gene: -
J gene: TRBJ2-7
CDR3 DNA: TGTGCCAGCAGTTTATCTTTAGGGGGGGGGGGCTCGGGTGAGCAGTACTTC
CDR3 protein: CASSLSLGGGGSGEQYF

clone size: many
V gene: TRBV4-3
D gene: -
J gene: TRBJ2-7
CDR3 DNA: TGCGCCAGCAGCCAAGGTAACGGTCCCTACGAGCAGTACTTC
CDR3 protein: CASSQGNGPYEQYF

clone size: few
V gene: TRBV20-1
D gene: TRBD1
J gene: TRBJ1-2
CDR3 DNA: TGCAGTGCTAATGGACAGGGTGACAGCTATGGCTACACCTTC
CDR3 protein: CSANGQGDSYGYTF

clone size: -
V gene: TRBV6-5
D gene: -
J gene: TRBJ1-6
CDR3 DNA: TGTGCCAGCAGTTACTCCCGGGGGACTAGGTCACCCCTCCACTTT
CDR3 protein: CASSYSRGTRSPLHF

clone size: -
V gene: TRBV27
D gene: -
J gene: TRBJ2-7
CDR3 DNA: TGTGCCAGCACTCGACAGGCTGGCTACGAGCAGTACTTC
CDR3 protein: CASTRQAGYEQYF

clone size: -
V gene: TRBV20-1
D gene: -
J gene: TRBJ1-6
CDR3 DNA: TGCAGTGCTAGAGAGGAAGGCATTCCTAGGCCCCTCCACTTT
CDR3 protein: CSAREEGIPRPLHF

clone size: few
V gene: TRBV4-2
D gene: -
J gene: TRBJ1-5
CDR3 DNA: TGTGCCAGCAGCCACGTGGGGGCTAATCAGCCCCAGCATTTT
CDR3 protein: CASSHVGANQPQHF

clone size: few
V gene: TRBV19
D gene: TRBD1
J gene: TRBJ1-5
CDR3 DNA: TGTGCCAGTAGCCGGACAGGGGGGGTAGTTCAGCCCCAGCATTTT
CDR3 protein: CASSRTGGVVQPQHF

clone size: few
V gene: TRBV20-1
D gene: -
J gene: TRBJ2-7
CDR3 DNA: TGCAGTGGAAAGCCGCAGGGGCGACCCTACGAGCAGTACTTC
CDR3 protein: CSGKPQGRPYEQYF

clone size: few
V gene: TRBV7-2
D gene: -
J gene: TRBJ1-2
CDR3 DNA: TGTGCCAGCAGCTTAGCGGTCCGACAGGTTAACTATGGCTACACCTTC
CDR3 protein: CASSLAVRQVNYGYTF

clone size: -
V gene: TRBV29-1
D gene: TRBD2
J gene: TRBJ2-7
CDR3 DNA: TGCAGCGTTTACTACCCAAGCGGGAGTGGCTACGAGCAGTACTTC
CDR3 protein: CSVYYPSGSGYEQYF

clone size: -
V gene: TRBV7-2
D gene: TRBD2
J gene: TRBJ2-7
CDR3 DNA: TGTGCCAGCAGCAAGGGTGGTAATAGCGGGATCTTATCCTACGAGCAGTACTTC
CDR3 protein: CASSKGGNSGILSYEQYF

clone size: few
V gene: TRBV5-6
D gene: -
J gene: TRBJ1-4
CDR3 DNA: TGTGCCAGCAGCTTGGCGGGTAAAGGGGAAAAACTGTTTTTT
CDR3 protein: CASSLAGKGEKLFF

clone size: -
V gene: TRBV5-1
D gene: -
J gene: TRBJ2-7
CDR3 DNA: TGCGCCAGCATTGGAGACTTCTTGGGATCCTACGAGCAGTACTTC
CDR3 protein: CASIGDFLGSYEQYF

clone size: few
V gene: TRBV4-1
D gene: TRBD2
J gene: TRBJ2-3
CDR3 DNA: TGCGCCAGCAGCCCTCAGGCTAGCGGGAGTACAGATACGCAGTATTTT
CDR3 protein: CASSPQASGSTDTQYF

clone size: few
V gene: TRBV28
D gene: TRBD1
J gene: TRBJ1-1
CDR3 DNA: TGTGCCAGCAGTTTATGGGCGACAGGGGACACTGAAGCTTTCTTT
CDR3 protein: CASSLWATGDTEAFF

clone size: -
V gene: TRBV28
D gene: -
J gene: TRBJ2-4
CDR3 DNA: TGTGCCAGCACGAGGAGGTCCACAAACATTCAGTACTTC
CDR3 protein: CASTRRSTNIQYF

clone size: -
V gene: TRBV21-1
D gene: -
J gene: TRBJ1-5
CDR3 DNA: TGTGCCAGCAGCAAGGGGCCCGGGACAGGGAAAGGCCAGCCCCAGCATTTT
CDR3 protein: CASSKGPGTGKGQPQHF

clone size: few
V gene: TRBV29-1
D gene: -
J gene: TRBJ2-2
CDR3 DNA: TGCAGCGTTGATAGCGTCGGGACCGGGGAGCTGTTTTTT
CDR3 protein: CSVDSVGTGELFF

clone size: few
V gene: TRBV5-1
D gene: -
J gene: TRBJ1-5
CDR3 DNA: TGCGCCAGCAGCTTGATGGCGGATCAGCCCCAGCATTTT
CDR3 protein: CASSLMADQPQHF

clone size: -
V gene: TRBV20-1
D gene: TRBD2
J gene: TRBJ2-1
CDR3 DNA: TGCAGTGCTAGGAAGGCGGGGGGTGTCAATGAGCAGTTCTTC
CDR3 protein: CSARKAGGVNEQFF

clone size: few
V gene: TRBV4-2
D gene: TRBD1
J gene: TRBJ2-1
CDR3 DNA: TGTGCCAGCAGCCAGCCCACAGGGGGCGTTGACAATGAGCAGTTCTTC
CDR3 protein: CASSQPTGGVDNEQFF

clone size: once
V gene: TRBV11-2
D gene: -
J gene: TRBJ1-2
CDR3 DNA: TGTGCCAGCAGCTTAGCTGGGGCCTCACTTGTCTCTGGCTACACCTTC
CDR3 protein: CASSLAGASLVSGYTF

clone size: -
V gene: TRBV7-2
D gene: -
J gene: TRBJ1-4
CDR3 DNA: TGTGCCAGCAGCTTAGGAGGGGCGCAAGGAGAAAAACTGTTTTTT
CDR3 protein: CASSLGGAQGEKLFF

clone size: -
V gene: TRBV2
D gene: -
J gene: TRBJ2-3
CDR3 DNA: TGTGTCAGCCGGGAGAAGCGGGTGTTTGCAGATACGCAGTATTTT
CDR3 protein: CVSREKRVFADTQYF

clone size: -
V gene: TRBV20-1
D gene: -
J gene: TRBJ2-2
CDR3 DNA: TGCAGTGCTTTGGGGTCCCTCGGCACCGGGGAGCTGTTTTTT
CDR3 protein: CSALGSLGTGELFF

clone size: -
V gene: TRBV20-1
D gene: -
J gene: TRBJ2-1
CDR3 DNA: TGCAGTGCCAGAAAGACCGGGAGCGCAGGAGAGCAGTTCTTC
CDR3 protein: CSARKTGSAGEQFF

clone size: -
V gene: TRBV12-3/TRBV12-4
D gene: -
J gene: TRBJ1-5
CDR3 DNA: TGTGCCAGCAGTTTAGAAGGCGGCTTAAATCAGCCCCAGCATTTT
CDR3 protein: CASSLEGGLNQPQHF

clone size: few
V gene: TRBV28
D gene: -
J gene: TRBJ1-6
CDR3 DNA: TGTGCCAGCAGTTTCCGGAATTCACCCCTCCACTTT
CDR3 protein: CASSFRNSPLHF

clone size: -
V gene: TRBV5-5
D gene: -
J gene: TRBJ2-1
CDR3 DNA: TGTGCCAGCAGTCGGGGGGCGAGGGACTCCTACAATGAGCAGTTCTTC
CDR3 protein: CASSRGARDSYNEQFF

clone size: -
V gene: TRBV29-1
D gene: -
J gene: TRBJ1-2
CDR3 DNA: TGCAGCGTTGATCCAAAAGGAGGGGGCTACACCTTC
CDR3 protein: CSVDPKGGGYTF